Described below is a single TCR beta chain sequence and its context. The source of the sample is a study of blood T cell repertoires in COVID-19. Study as a whole: Sample material is recorded as cDNA or gDNA derived from T cells, B-cell-depleted T cells, or PBMCs.

As originally analysed: Amplification with reference gene primers provided the estimates of nucleated cell counts. Sequencing used immunoSEQ multiplex PCR; TCRdb keeps in-frame clones, though not all of them. Clonal size and the V and J genes are those of that table, whereas D and trimming came from the DNA. The repertoire holds about 670,000 clones, just under 90% seen once, with approximately 0.25% in the top ten. Germline CDR1 SGHTA, CDR2 FQGNSA. Losses at the gene ends were 4 bases for V and 8 bases for J; bases not matched to a gene: 8. This CDR3 region has 14 residues. Sequences were obtained from peripheral blood. This chain links TRBV7-2 with TRBJ2-1, with 7 bases matching TRBD2. The TCR was taken from a woman in her late teens or twenties with acute or convalescent COVID-19. This CDR3 reads CASSSRLAGDEQFF. DNA for the CDR3: TGTGCCAGCAGCTCTCGACTAGCCGGGGATGAGCAGTTCTTC.